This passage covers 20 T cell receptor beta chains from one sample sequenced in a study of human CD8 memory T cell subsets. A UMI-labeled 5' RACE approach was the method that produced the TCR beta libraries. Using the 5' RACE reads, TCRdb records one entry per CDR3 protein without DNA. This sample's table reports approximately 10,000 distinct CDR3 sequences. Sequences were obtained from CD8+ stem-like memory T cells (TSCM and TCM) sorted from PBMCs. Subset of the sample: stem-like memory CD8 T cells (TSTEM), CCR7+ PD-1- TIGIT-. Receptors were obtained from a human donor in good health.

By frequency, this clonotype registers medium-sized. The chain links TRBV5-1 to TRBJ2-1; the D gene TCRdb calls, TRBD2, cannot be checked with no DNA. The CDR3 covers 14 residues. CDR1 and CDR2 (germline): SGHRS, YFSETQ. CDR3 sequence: CASSLLASYNEQFF.

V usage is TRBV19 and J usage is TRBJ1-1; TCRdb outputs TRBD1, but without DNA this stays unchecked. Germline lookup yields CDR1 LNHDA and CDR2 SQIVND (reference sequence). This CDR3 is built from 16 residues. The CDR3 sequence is CASSHRGKSPGTEAFF.

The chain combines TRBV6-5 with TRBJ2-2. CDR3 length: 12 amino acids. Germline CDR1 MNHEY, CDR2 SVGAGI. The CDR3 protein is CASSYSTGELFF.

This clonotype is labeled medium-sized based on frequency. The CDR3 sequence is CASSIDEGGRQPQHF. This chain links TRBV19 with TRBJ1-5; TCRdb's assignment of TRBD1 cannot be checked, as there is no DNA. The CDR3 is 15 amino acids. CDR1 is LNHDA, CDR2 SQIVND, per germline (reference sequence).

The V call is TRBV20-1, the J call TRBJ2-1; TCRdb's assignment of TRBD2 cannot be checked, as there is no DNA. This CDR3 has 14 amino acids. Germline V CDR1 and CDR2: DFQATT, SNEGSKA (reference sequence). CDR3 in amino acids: CSVAASGDYNEQFF.

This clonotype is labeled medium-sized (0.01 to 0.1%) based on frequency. Here the CDR3 reads CASSLSSRYEQFF. The chain combines TRBV27 with TRBJ2-1. CDR1 and CDR2 (germline): MNHEY, SMNVEV (reference sequence). The CDR3 sequence is 13 residues long.

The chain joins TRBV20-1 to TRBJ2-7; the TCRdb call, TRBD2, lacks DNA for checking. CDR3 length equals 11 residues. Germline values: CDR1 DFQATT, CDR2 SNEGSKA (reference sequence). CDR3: CSANGGHEQYF.

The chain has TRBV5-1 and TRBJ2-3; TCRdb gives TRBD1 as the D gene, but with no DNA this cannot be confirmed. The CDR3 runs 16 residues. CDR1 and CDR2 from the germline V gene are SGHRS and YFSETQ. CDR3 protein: CASSLGVTGGADTQYF.

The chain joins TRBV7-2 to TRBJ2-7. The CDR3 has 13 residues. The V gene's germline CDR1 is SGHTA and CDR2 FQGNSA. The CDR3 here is CASSHTPDYEQYF.

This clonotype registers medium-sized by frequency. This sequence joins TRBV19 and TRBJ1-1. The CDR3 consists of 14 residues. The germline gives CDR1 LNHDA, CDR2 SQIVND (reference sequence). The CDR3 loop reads CASSIEKMNTEAFF.

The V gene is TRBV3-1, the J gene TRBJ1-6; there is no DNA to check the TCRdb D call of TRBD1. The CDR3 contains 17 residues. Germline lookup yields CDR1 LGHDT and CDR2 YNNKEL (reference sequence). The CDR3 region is CASSQRSGTSYNSPLHF.

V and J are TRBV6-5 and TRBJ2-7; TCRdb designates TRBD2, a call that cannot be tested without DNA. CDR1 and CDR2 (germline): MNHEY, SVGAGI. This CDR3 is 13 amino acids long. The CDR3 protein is CASRGPSSYEQYF.

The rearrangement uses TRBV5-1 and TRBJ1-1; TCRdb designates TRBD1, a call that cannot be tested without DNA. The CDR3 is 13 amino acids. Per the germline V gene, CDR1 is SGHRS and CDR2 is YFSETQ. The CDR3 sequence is CASSLMGDSEAFF.

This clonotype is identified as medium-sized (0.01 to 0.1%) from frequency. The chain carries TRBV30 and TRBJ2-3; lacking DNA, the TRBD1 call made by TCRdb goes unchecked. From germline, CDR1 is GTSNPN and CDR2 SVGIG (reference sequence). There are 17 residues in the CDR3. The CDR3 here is CAWIDRDGSASTDTQYF.

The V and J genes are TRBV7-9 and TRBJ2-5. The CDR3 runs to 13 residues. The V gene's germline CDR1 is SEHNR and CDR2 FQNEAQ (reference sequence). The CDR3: CASSLDNQETQYF.

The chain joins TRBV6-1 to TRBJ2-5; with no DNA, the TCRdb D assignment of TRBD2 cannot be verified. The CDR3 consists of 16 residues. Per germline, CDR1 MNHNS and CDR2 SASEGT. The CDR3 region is CATEGGPRYRQETQYF.

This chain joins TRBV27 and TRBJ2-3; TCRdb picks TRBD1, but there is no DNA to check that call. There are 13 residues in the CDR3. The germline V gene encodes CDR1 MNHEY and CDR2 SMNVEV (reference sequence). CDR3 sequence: CASSGTGTDTQYF.

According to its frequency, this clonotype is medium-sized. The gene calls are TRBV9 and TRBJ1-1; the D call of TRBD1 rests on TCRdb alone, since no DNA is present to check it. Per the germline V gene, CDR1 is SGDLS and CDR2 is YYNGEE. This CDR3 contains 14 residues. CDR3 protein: CASSVAKTGTEAFF. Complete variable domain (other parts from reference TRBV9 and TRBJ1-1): DSGVTQTPKHLITATGQRVTLRCSPRSGDLSVYWYQQSLDQGLQFLIQYYNGEERAKGNILERFSAQQFPDLHSELNLSSLELGDSALYFCASSVAKTGTEAFFGQGTRLTVV.

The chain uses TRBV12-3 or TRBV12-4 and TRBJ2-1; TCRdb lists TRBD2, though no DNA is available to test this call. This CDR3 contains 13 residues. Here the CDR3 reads CASSLEGWNEQFF.

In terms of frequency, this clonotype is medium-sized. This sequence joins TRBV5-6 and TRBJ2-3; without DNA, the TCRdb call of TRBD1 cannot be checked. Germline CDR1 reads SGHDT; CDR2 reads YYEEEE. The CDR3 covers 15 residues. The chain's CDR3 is CASSLGGQGMDTQYF.